This TCR beta chain was retrieved from a study of identical twins. MiXCR was run by TCRdb on the 5' RACE reads, yielding one entry per CDR3 protein. The sample contains roughly 280,000 distinct CDR3 sequences, nearly 9.5% of which appear only once. V dropped 5 bases and J dropped 3 bases, with 9 bases sitting between them. CDR1 is SGHVS and CDR2 is FNYEAQ in the germline V gene. The CDR3 runs to 13 residues. To note about this clonotype: Its antigen is not identified.

Study results and caveats: Because invariant MAIT and iNKT cells could be present, zero-insertion analyses could be partly confounded.

The same sample was also used in a study of yellow fever vaccine responses in identical twins.

V usage is TRBV7-6 and J usage is TRBJ2-3; the D is unclear. The sequenced sample consisted of CD8+ T cells sorted from blood. The source is a woman between 18 and 30 years old in good health. In DNA form, the CDR3 reads TGTGCCAGCAGCGTTCTGCGAACAGATACGCAGTATTTT. This sequence encodes CASSVLRTDTQYF.